This T cell receptor (beta chain) stems from a study of cytomegalovirus exposure and HLA in healthy donors (dated 2017 in TCRdb). Study-wide context: In an earlier analysis of several hundred of the donors, roughly 300 Gb of sequence data and 117 million unique TCR beta sequences from about 179 million T cells were reported. Roughly 300 gigabases of sequencing data and around 85 million unique TCR sequences made up an early release that covered 500 to 700 HLA-typed donors. Of the approximately 400 genotyped donors, 81% fell in the genetic ancestry cluster associated with self-reported Caucasian donors. The study was designed to test whether signatures of past pathogen exposure could be identified by cataloging public T cell receptors. Using immunosequencing, the study profiled T cell repertoires from about 620 subjects and related those repertoires to cytomegalovirus serostatus. In addition to the first cohort of 650 to 800 subjects, a separate validation cohort of 130 or so different subjects was used. High-throughput TCR immunosequencing, statistical association of individual TCRs with disease status, and machine learning were combined to predict cytomegalovirus infection status. A later analysis re-analyzed previously published TCR beta repertoires from 600 to 850 donors and added high-resolution HLA genotyping to study TCR occurrence patterns. Rather than drawing on any new phenotypic data, the later analysis identified candidate immune exposures from TCR beta sequences and the way those sequences occurred across donors. An earlier analysis of around 640 of the donors used high-throughput TCR beta sequencing to judge whether each TCR beta V gene segment behaved as functional or pseudogenic. Donor age, sex, ethnicity and CMV serostatus were compiled together with the repertoire data. A later genetic analysis used genome-wide SNP genotypes for 398 of the 666 donors, treating that subset as a discovery cohort. Every repertoire in the discovery cohort had been generated on one and the same sequencing platform. HLA typing included class I and class II loci at four-digit resolution. The number of donors typed differed by locus, with about 629-640 for A, B, C, DRB1 and DQB1, around 500 for DQA1, some 570 for DPA1, and around 430 for DPB1. Roughly five DR-DQ haplotypes were treated as single units for association and clustering because of strong linkage in the cohort. On average, roughly 240,000 unique TCR beta nucleotide sequences were sequenced per donor among about 400 genotyped donors of the cohort, with roughly a sixth of those sequences being non-productive.

This clone was recorded a few times. Its antigen is not yet known. It has no much larger one-base neighbor in the sample; base qualities were not kept. Library prep was done by the immunoSEQ multiplex PCR assay. A mixture of 60 forward primers for TCR Vbeta segments and 13 reverse primers for TCR Jbeta segments was used in the multiplex PCR. A multiplex PCR assay on genomic DNA amplified the CDR3 region of rearranged TCR beta genes. The amplified TCR beta libraries were sequenced on the Illumina HiSeq System as 87-base-pair reads. From the authors' description of their analysis: In a later analysis, roughly 80 million unique TCR beta chains were counted across the approximately 640 repertoires, and roughly 11 million of these chains were shared by at least two donors. Raw reads were error-corrected and collapsed into unique sequences with a nearest-neighbor algorithm that merged closely related sequences to remove PCR and sequencing errors. Alignment of CDR3 sequences to IMGT reference sequences was used to assign V, D and J gene segments. For a sequence to be retained, at least a six-nucleotide match to both a V gene segment and a J gene segment was required. A rearrangement counted as productive if the CDR3 had no stop codons and remained in frame with V and J, and every other rearrangement counted as non-productive. Following IMGT convention, CDR3 was defined as the stretch from the second conserved V-encoded cysteine up to the conserved J-encoded phenylalanine. In an earlier analysis of roughly 610 of the donors, sequences lacking an unambiguous match to a single V gene segment were excluded. An earlier analysis of a few hundred of the donors called V segments functional above 56.7% productive rearrangements and segregating when the between-donor standard deviation exceeded 5%. A statistical classification framework was built for diagnosing cytomegalovirus status from the catalog of TCR beta chain sequences. V and J gene assignment, in a later analysis, came from comparing TCR nucleotide sequences with IMGT/GENE-DB human TR gene sequences. Using the TCRdist pipeline, a later analysis assigned CDR3 sequences along with most-parsimonious VDJ recombination scenarios. In a later analysis, each TCR beta chain was defined by its CDR3 amino acid sequence together with its V-gene family, and reads lacking a unique V-gene family were excluded. To address suspected cross-contamination and a sequencing artifact, a later analysis removed 450 to 700 highly shared, low-generation-probability nucleotide sequences. For each public chain, a later analysis derived a clonal expansion index from normalized ranks of inferred template counts within each repertoire. In a later analysis, generation probabilities were computed with a VDJ recombination model fitted to out-of-frame rearrangements, and the resulting probabilities were checked against IGoR. In a later analysis, TCR-TCR, TCR-HLA and TCR-CMV co-occurrence was scored with hypergeometric tests, and a repertoire-size bias correction was applied to TCR pairs. To estimate false discovery rates, a later analysis permuted the HLA or CMV assignments 20 times. In a later analysis, co-occurring TCRs were grouped using DBSCAN, with TCRdist sequence similarity added in when clustering inside HLA-allele-positive subsets. For co-occurrence clustering, repertoires with fewer than 30,000 or more than 120,000 public chains were excluded, along with four to six repertoires with anomalous nucleotide sharing. The clones in this table, taken by TCRdb from immuneACCESS, are in-frame only. Not every clone is retained; where verified, under half of the shortfall comes from an unresolved V gene, and the cause of the rest is unknown. V, J and clone size are taken as reported in that table, and D and trimming were inferred from the DNA itself. The sample table holds 130,000 or so clones, of which roughly 9.6% were seen once. More than 6.5% of the sample lies in the top ten.

Its CDR3 holds 18 amino acids, cysteine through phenylalanine. Only the CDR3 DNA is retained, 54 bases long and in frame from the first base. For this chain, trimming is 6 bases at the V end and 4 bases at the J end, and the number of junction bases without a gene match is 14. The germline V gene (reference sequence) sets CDR1 to PRHDT and CDR2 to FYEKMQ. The cohort was made up of roughly 670 healthy bone marrow donors. Cohort members were all nominally healthy when sampled, although unrecorded immune exposures were likely present. The donor was CMV seropositive and was included in the group of some 290 seropositive cohort members. A peripheral blood sample was collected from each donor, and TCR beta sequencing was performed on peripheral blood mononuclear cells. The Qiagen DNeasy Blood Extraction Kit was used to extract genomic DNA from the blood cell samples. What the authors observed across the whole study: According to the authors, the approach could potentially be generalized to other disease states and immunological phenotypes. HLA typing was unavailable for some donors at each locus, so association tests used only the typed subset. V-gene and J-gene trimming of TCR beta chains was associated with a missense DCLRE1C variant in a later genetic analysis, and the association was replicated in an independent cohort. Because counts were too low, fewer than 20 rarely observed V segments, including chromosome 9 orphons, were excluded from the earlier analysis of 587 of the donors. Most TCR sequences were observed very rarely across donors, whereas some public TCRs were present in many individuals. In an earlier analysis of about 600 of the donors, most TCR beta V segments appeared in productive rearrangements about 90% or about 30% of the time, broadly matching IMGT annotations. Sequencing depth was assumed to be roughly uniform across donors in the presence/absence analyses, though that assumption may not hold. Compared with equally common non-associated chains, HLA-associated TCR beta chains in a later analysis were more clonally expanded and had lower generation probabilities. In a later analysis, more than 15,000 TCR beta sequences were associated with specific HLA alleles at a false discovery rate of 0.05. A few of the identified cytomegalovirus-associated TCR beta chains were confirmed in vitro to be specific for cytomegalovirus antigens. In a later analysis, most CMV-associated TCR beta chains were found to appear HLA-restricted, with HLA associations seemingly driven largely by CMV exposure. Some IMGT-functional V segments, including TRBV6-2 and TRBV6-3, could not be distinguished by the 87-base-pair reads and were therefore excluded. The cohort was sequenced for TCR beta chains only, and without alpha or paired-chain data the features that could be detected were limited. The classifier was reported to diagnose cytomegalovirus status with high specificity and sensitivity in both the original and validation cohorts. The study listed 164 TCR beta chains as associated with cytomegalovirus. A further reported finding was that TCR beta sequences accurately predicted the HLA-A and HLA-B alleles for most subjects in the first cohort. According to a later analysis, TCR association rates differed among HLA loci, with DRB1 alleles showing the most associated TCRs and HLA-C alleles showing the fewest. When HLA alleles, especially DR and DQ, strongly co-occurred, attributing TCR associations to individual alleles was difficult. The only immune exposure information available for the cohort was CMV serostatus. In a later genetic analysis, fewer N-insertions in productive TCRs were reported among donors in an Asian-associated ancestry cluster than the roughly 640-donor mean. The sequencing pipeline was judged likely to have produced a cluster of highly shared sequence variants as a technical artifact. A later analysis reported that several top co-occurrence clusters appeared linked to parvovirus B19, influenza, CMV and Epstein-Barr virus. Linkage disequilibrium might explain the correlated functional status among segregating V segments, but an unknown experimental factor could not be excluded.

This receptor was taken from a woman between 40 and 50 years old in good health and CMV-seropositive. The V and J genes are TRBV13 and TRBJ2-5, with TRBD2 matching 13 junction bases. Sequencing used PBMCs. The CDR3 protein is CASSSRLAGGKVIETQYF. Here is the DNA: TGTGCCAGCAGTTCAAGACTAGCGGGGGGAAAAGTTATAGAGACCCAGTACTTC.